The clone carrying this T cell receptor beta chain was seen a single time. The data were taken from a study of blood T cell repertoires in COVID-19. Study-wide context: Material from acute and convalescent COVID-19 was sourced from the United States, Italy and Spain. PBMCs, B-cell-depleted T cells, or T cells provided the cDNA or gDNA that made up the material.

CDR3 size: 18 residues. The V end was cut by 0 bases, the J end by 0 bases, with 12 bases between. Per germline, CDR1 SGHVS and CDR2 FQNEAQ. Per the authors' pipeline: The assay estimated nucleated cells by amplifying reference gene primers. Some clones are missing from TCRdb's copy, which holds only in-frame ones; the method was immunoSEQ multiplex PCR. V and J calls and clone size are as listed in that table; D and trimming were resolved from the DNA. The data show 310,000 or so clones, with 65% to 85% seen just once and approximately 1.2% held by the top ten. The chain has TRBV7-8 and TRBJ1-6; D is ambiguous. The source of this sequence is a woman between 50 and 59 years old with acute or convalescent COVID-19. The sample comprised peripheral blood. DNA for the CDR3: TGTGCCAGCAGCTTAGCGCTCGGGGTCGGCTCCTATAATTCACCCCTCCACTTT. It translates to CASSLALGVGSYNSPLHF. The variable domain in full, with the rest retrieved from reference TRBV7-8 and TRBJ1-6, is GAGVSQSPRYKVAKRGQDVALRCDPISGHVSLFWYQQALGQGPEFLTYFQNEAQLDKSGLPSDRFFAERPEGSVSTLKIQRTQQEDSAVYLCASSLALGVGSYNSPLHFGNGTRLTVT.